This T cell receptor (beta chain) was sequenced for a study of cytomegalovirus exposure and HLA in healthy donors. Overall study context: A prior study identified 117 million unique TCR beta sequences from some 200 million T cells. Clustering assigned roughly 81% of the 350 to 450 genotyped donors to the Caucasian-associated ancestry cluster.

Study outcomes and limitations: Most of the TCR beta V segments (in an earlier analysis) were productive either about 90% or about 30% of the time.

The CDR3 is 15 amino acids. From germline, CDR1 is SGHTA and CDR2 FQGNSA. Trimming stripped 2 bases from V and 0 bases from J, with 8 bases between. As concerns this clone: Its specificity is unknown.

PCR used 60 Vbeta primers and 13 Jbeta primers. Generated by immunoSEQ multiplex PCR, the TCRdb table keeps only in-frame clones and is missing some. The data contain some 140,000 clones, 75% to 80% of them seen just once; the ten biggest clones take up 2% to 2.5%. Sequencing input: PBMCs. This TCR was sampled from a man under 40 in good health and CMV-seronegative. V usage is TRBV7-2 and J usage is TRBJ1-3; no firm D call. The CDR3 sequence: CASSLQASSGNTIYF. The DNA of the CDR3 is TGTGCCAGCAGCTTACAGGCGAGCTCTGGAAACACCATATATTTT.